Below, 30 T cell receptor beta chains from the same sample are listed, as sequenced in a study of blood T cells in healthy people across ages. Through a sample-barcoded 5' primer and a J-beta primer mix, a second PCR was run for roughly 7 to 11 cycles. One entry per CDR3 protein, called by TCRdb with MiXCR from the 5' RACE reads. This sample has about 680,000 distinct CDR3 sequences, with around 49% found just once. What was sequenced was blood. These TCRs come from a woman in her sixties or seventies in good health.

This clonotype has more than one count but fewer than ten. The chain couples TRBV2 to TRBJ2-4; the match to TRBD2 covers 8 bases. This CDR3 contains 15 residues. Germline assignment: CDR1 SNHLY and CDR2 FYNNEI. Trimming removed 7 bases from V and 6 bases from J; junction bases left unmatched: 11. The chain's CDR3 is CASKREGVSGNIQYF. The CDR3 DNA follows: TGTGCCAGCAAACGGGAGGGGGTTAGCGGAAACATTCAGTACTTC.

The V and J genes are TRBV7-2 and TRBJ2-7; D is unresolved. The CDR3 is 16 residues long. The ends were cut back, 6 bases at V and 6 bases at J, with 24 bases in the middle. From germline, CDR1 is SGHTA and CDR2 FQGNSA. The DNA of the CDR3 is TGTGCCAGCAGATCGAAGACCGCTCTCGGGCGCGGCGAGCAGTACTTC. Translation gives CASRSKTALGRGEQYF.

A few counts support this clonotype. This chain connects TRBV2 to TRBJ2-4; TRBD1 matches at 7 bases. The DNA matches TRBJ2-7 better at its end, which makes the J call doubtful. This CDR3 has 12 residues. Germline V CDR1 and CDR2: SNHLY, FYNNEI. CDR3 in DNA: TGTGCCAGCGACCTAGGGACAGTCGAGCAGTACTTC. Protein product: CASDLGTVEQYF.

This clonotype has a handful of counts. V and J are TRBV5-1 and TRBJ1-5, with TRBD1 identical over 7 bases. The trim removed 0 bases at V and 7 bases at J, leaving 7 bases unmatched. Germline V CDR1 and CDR2: SGHRS, YFSETQ. The CDR3 is 15 amino acids. The CDR3 here is CASSLGDRVEQPQHF. CDR3 coding DNA: TGCGCCAGCAGCTTGGGCGACAGGGTGGAACAGCCCCAGCATTTT.

This clonotype appeared a few times. The chain couples TRBV28 to TRBJ1-2, with a possible D match to TRBD1 (6 bases). V lost 11 bases to trimming and J lost 7 bases, with 14 bases between them. Per the germline V gene, CDR1 is MDHEN and CDR2 is SYDVKM. CDR3 size: 11 residues. The CDR3 DNA reads as TGTGCCGGGCAGGGGCTCTTTGGCTACACCTTC. As protein: CAGQGLFGYTF.

The V call is TRBV5-1, the J call TRBJ2-1; 10 nucleotides line up with TRBD2. V lost 1 base, J lost 8 bases, and 9 bases stayed unmatched. The CDR3 extends over 16 amino acids. The germline V gene encodes CDR1 SGHRS and CDR2 YFSETQ. This chain's CDR3 is CASSLTSGISVHEQFF. The CDR3 bases are TGCGCCAGCAGCTTGACTAGCGGGATTTCGGTACATGAGCAGTTCTTC.

This CDR3 reads CASSFRGGTEAFF. CDR3 DNA: TGTGCCAGCAGCTTCAGGGGAGGGACTGAAGCTTTCTTT. The V and J genes are TRBV7-8 and TRBJ1-1, with D possibly TRBD1 on 6 matching bases. V gave up 3 bases and J gave up 5 bases, with 10 bases separating them. Looked up from germline, CDR1 is SGHVS and CDR2 is FQNEAQ. The CDR3 covers 13 residues.

This clonotype turned up a few times. V is TRBV20-1 and J is TRBJ2-1; 9 bases map to TRBD2. The end of the DNA fits TRBJ2-7 better, so the J call may be wrong. This CDR3 has 16 amino acids. The germline CDR1 and CDR2 sequences are DFQATT and SNEGSKA (reference sequence). The CDR3 DNA reads TGCAGTGCTTTAACCCTTAGCGGGAGTTCCTACAATGAGCAGTACTTC. Translation gives CSALTLSGSSYNEQYF.

The gene calls are TRBV5-1 and TRBJ2-4, with 7 positions matching TRBD2. The DNA matches TRBJ2-7 better at its end, which makes the J call doubtful. Germline V gene lookup returns CDR1 SGHRS and CDR2 YFSETQ. This CDR3 is built from 15 residues. The CDR3 DNA reads as TGCGCCAGCAGCCCTACGGCTAGCGGTTACTACGAGCAGTACTTC. Translated, it gives CASSPTASGYYEQYF.

This clonotype was seen ten or more times. V is TRBV5-6 and J is TRBJ2-1; TRBD1 agrees at 8 bases. CDR1 and CDR2 (germline): SGHDT, YYEEEE. V lost 1 base to trimming and J lost 2 bases; unmatched junction nucleotides: 5. The CDR3 totals 16 residues. In DNA, the CDR3 is TGTGCCAGCAGCTTGCTGGACAGGGCACCCTACAATGAGCAGTTCTTC. Its translation is CASSLLDRAPYNEQFF.

The chain links TRBV7-2 to TRBJ1-2, with a weak D call TRBD1 (5 bases). The germline V and J ends were trimmed by 1 base and 7 bases, with 13 bases remaining between them. This CDR3 spans 14 amino acids. Germline lookup yields CDR1 SGHTA and CDR2 FQGNSA. CDR3 DNA: TGTGCCAGCAGCTTAGATCAGGGCCTCGGTGGCTACACCTTC. Amino acids: CASSLDQGLGGYTF.

The J gene is TRBJ2-2, the V gene TRBV6-1; D is uncertain. Germline loops: CDR1 MNHNS, CDR2 SASEGT. Between the trimmed V and J ends, which lost 4 bases and 1 base, there was a span of 7 bases. There are 14 residues in the CDR3. In nucleotides, the CDR3 is TGTGCCAGCAGTGTTCAGGTGAACACCGGGGAGCTGTTTTTT. Encoded protein: CASSVQVNTGELFF.

In this sample, this clonotype turned up a few times. J is TRBJ2-7 and V is TRBV7-2, with a possible D match to TRBD1 (6 bases). Germline-derived CDR1 and CDR2 are SGHTA and FQGNSA. The CDR3 spans 17 residues. The germline V and J ends were trimmed by 5 bases and 5 bases, with 25 bases remaining between them. The CDR3 reads CASSPSLVRDMWHEQYF. The DNA of the CDR3 is TGTGCCAGCAGCCCAAGCTTAGTCCGGGACATGTGGCACGAGCAGTACTTC.

The V gene is TRBV20-1, the J gene TRBJ1-1; D is possibly TRBD1 (5 bases). The CDR3 has 15 amino acids. Germline-derived CDR1 and CDR2 are DFQATT and SNEGSKA (reference sequence). V gave up 3 bases and J gave up 3 bases, with 17 bases separating them. The CDR3 protein is CSASEAGAGDTEAFF. In DNA form, the CDR3 reads TGCAGTGCTAGTGAGGCTGGGGCAGGAGACACTGAAGCTTTCTTT.

CDR3 in DNA: TGTGCCAGCAGCGTAGCTCTAGCGGGTGGGAATGAGCAGTTCTTC. It codes for CASSVALAGGNEQFF. The chain employs TRBV9 and TRBJ2-1; 8 positions agree with TRBD2. This CDR3 is built from 15 residues. The germline V gene has CDR1 SGDLS and CDR2 YYNGEE. The V segment lost 0 bases and the J segment 7 bases; nucleotides outside the gene matches: 6.

The table lists this clonotype with a few counts. This chain uses TRBV29-1 with TRBJ2-1, with TRBD2 matching over 13 bases. The germline CDR1 and CDR2 sequences are SQVTM and ANQGSEA. Unmatched junction bases numbered 9, after V lost 2 bases and J lost 5 bases. The CDR3 is made up of 17 amino acids. The CDR3 sequence is CSVERVTSGRLNNEQFF. For the CDR3, the DNA is TGCAGCGTTGAACGGGTGACTAGCGGGAGGTTGAACAATGAGCAGTTCTTC.

Regarding this clonotype: One end of the junction does not line up with germline, which may come from a read error. The gene calls are TRBV15 and TRBJ2-7, with 8 bases aligning to TRBD1. CDR1 LNHNV and CDR2 YYDKDF come from the germline V gene (reference sequence). The CDR3 runs 15 residues. The CDR3 sequence: CTTSSRDRGDNEQYF. The CDR3 DNA reads TGTACCACCAGCAGTCGTGACAGGGGAGACAATGAGCAGTACTTC.

The chain is built from TRBV27 and TRBJ1-4; D call uncertain. The CDR3 length is 19 residues. In germline, CDR1 is MNHEY, CDR2 SMNVEV (reference sequence). V dropped 0 bases and J dropped 8 bases, with 25 bases sitting between them. CDR3 DNA sequence: TGTGCCAGCAGTTTATCGATCTCTGCGATACTGGGTAGTTACGAAAAACTGTTTTTT. Protein: CASSLSISAILGSYEKLFF.

The CDR3 nucleotides read TGTGCCAGCTCACAGGGGCGGGACCCCCTCTACGAGCAGTACTTC. Encoded protein: CASSQGRDPLYEQYF. V usage is TRBV18 and J usage is TRBJ2-7; a weak D match, TRBD2 (6 bases). V dropped 4 bases and J dropped 3 bases, with 16 bases sitting between them. Germline CDR1 reads KGHSH; CDR2 reads LQKENI. The CDR3 runs 15 residues.

The J gene is TRBJ2-3, the V gene TRBV12-3 or TRBV12-4; 9 bases line up with TRBD2. This CDR3 has 19 amino acids. The ends lost 3 bases at V and 3 bases at J; junction bases unmatched: 16. CDR3 nucleotide sequence: TGTGCCAGCAGTTTTATACCCCTGGGGTGGCGGGAGGGAACAGATACGCAGTATTTT. Translation gives CASSFIPLGWREGTDTQYF.

This clonotype was recorded a few times. The chain couples TRBV7-2 to TRBJ1-2, with D maybe TRBD1 (6 bases). V was clipped by 5 bases and J by 8 bases, with 15 bases between them. Germline lookup yields CDR1 SGHTA and CDR2 FQGNSA. This CDR3 is 13 amino acids long. The CDR3 reads CASSQDRLWGYTF. In DNA form, the CDR3 reads TGTGCCAGCAGCCAGGACAGACTCTGGGGCTACACCTTC.

The gene calls are TRBV20-1 and TRBJ2-3, with a possible D match to TRBD2 (5 bases). The germline V gene encodes CDR1 DFQATT and CDR2 SNEGSKA (reference sequence). V lost 0 bases to trimming and J lost 4 bases, with 11 bases between them. The CDR3 has 14 residues. The CDR3 DNA sequence: TGCAGTGCTAGAGATTCCCGCGGGCCAGATACGCAGTATTTT. Protein: CSARDSRGPDTQYF.

The chain is built from TRBV29-1 and TRBJ1-1, with 8 bases lining up with TRBD1. Per germline, CDR1 SQVTM and CDR2 ANQGSEA. With V trimmed by 7 bases and J by 10 bases, 11 bases remained unmatched. There are 12 residues in the CDR3. As DNA, the CDR3 is TGCAGCGGGACCGGACAGGGAGTGGCAGCTTTCTTT. Residues: CSGTGQGVAAFF.

The chain recombines TRBV6-2 or TRBV6-3 with TRBJ2-1; a weak D match, TRBD1 (6 bases). Germline CDR1 is MNHEY and CDR2 is SVGEGT. V was pared by 8 bases and J by 2 bases, with 7 bases between. The CDR3 is 12 residues long. CDR3 residues: CASRDTYNEQFF. DNA of the CDR3: TGTGCCAGCCGGGACACCTACAATGAGCAGTTCTTC.

This clonotype was seen a handful of times. J is TRBJ2-3 and V is TRBV10-3, with 8 positions matching TRBD2. The germline CDR1 and CDR2 sequences are ENHRY and SYGVKD. With 2 bases clipped from V and 3 bases from J, the junction kept 10 bases outside the gene matches. The CDR3 contains 17 residues. CDR3 in DNA: TGTGCCATCAGTGAGCCCCCGGTGGGCGGGAGGACAGATACGCAGTATTTT. Amino acids: CAISEPPVGGRTDTQYF.

This clonotype was counted ten times or more. The V and J genes are TRBV6-2 or TRBV6-3 and TRBJ2-4; 7 bases agree with TRBD2. Trimming removed 5 bases from V and 3 bases from J; junction bases left unmatched: 7. The CDR3 has 15 residues. Germline V CDR1 and CDR2: MNHEY, SVGEGT. CDR3 sequence reads: CASSEPGGGKNIQYF. As DNA, the CDR3 is TGTGCCAGCAGTGAGCCGGGAGGTGGCAAAAACATTCAGTACTTC.

On this clonotype itself: The germline gene is not matched at one end of the junction; a read error may be the cause. The chain carries TRBV10-3 and TRBJ2-7, with TRBD1 identical over 9 bases. CDR1 ENHRY and CDR2 SYGVKD come from the germline V gene. The CDR3 runs to 15 residues. This CDR3 reads CAISKGTGSSHEQYF. The CDR3 DNA is TGTGCCATCAGTAAAGGGACAGGGAGCTCCCACGAGCAGTACTTC.

This rearrangement joins TRBV9 to TRBJ2-6; 13 bases align to TRBD2. This CDR3 spans 19 amino acids. Germline V CDR1 and CDR2: SGDLS, YYNGEE. J was trimmed by 1 base and V by 4 bases; bases with no gene match: 8. This CDR3 is CASSPRLAGGLSGANVLTF. CDR3 bases: TGTGCCAGCAGCCCCAGACTAGCGGGAGGCCTATCTGGGGCCAACGTCCTGACTTTC.

V is TRBV29-1 and J is TRBJ1-2, with D perhaps matching TRBD1 (5 bases). This CDR3 is built from 12 residues. Trimming took off 6 bases at V and 10 bases at J, with 18 bases between the two ends. Per the germline V gene, CDR1 is SQVTM and CDR2 is ANQGSEA. The CDR3 spells CSVVQGGDDYTF. As DNA, the CDR3 is TGCAGCGTCGTCCAGGGAGGGGATGACTACACCTTC.

The rearrangement uses TRBV30 and TRBJ2-7; D gene unclear. Trimming removed 0 bases at V and 7 bases at J, with 10 bases between. This CDR3 contains 12 residues. Germline loops: CDR1 GTSNPN, CDR2 SVGIG (reference sequence). The CDR3 region is CAWSVGVLEQYF. Written as DNA, the CDR3 is TGTGCCTGGAGTGTCGGCGTACTAGAGCAGTACTTC.